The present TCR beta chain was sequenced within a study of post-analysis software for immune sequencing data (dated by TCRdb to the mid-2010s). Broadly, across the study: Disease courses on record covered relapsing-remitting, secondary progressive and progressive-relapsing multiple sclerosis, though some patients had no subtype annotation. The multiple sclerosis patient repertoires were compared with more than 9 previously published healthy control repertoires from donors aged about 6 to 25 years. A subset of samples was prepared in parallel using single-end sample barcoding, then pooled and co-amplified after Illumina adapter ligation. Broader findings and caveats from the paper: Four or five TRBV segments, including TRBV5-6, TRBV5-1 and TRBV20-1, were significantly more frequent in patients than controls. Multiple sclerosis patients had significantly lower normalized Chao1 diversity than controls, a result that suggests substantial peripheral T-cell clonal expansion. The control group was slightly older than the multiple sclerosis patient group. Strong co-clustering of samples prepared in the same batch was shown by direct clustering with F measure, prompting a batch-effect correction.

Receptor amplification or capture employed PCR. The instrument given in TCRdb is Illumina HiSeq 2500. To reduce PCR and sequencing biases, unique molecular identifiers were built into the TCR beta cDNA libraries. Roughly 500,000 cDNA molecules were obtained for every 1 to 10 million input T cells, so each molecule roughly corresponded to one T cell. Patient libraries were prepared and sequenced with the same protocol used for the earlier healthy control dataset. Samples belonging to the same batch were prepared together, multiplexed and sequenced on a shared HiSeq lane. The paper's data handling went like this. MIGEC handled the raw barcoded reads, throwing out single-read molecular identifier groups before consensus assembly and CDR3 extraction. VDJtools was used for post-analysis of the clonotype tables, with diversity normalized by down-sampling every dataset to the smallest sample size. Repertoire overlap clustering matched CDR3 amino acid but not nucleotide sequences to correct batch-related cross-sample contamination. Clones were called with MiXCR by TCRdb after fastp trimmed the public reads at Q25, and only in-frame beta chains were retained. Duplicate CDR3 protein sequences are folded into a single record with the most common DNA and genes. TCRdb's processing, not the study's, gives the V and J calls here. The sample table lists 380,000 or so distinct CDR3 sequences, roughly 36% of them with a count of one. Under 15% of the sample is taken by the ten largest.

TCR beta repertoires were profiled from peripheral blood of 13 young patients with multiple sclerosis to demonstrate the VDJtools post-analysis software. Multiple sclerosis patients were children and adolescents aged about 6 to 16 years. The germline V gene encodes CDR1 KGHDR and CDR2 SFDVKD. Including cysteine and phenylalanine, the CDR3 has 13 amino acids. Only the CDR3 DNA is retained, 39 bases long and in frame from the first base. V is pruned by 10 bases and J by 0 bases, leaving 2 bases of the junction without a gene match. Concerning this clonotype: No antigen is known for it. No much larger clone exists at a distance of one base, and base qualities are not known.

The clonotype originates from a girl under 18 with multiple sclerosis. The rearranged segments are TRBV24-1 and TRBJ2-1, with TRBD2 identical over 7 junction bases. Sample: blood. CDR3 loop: CATGGDSYNEQFF. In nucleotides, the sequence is TGTGCCACTGGGGGGGACTCCTACAATGAGCAGTTCTTC.